Listed below are T cell receptor beta chains from one sample, sequenced in a study of cytomegalovirus exposure and HLA in healthy donors. The repertoire was sequenced with immunoSEQ multiplex PCR; TCRdb's copy has only in-frame clones and lacks some. The sample holds 200,000 to 300,000 clones, 70% to 90% seen once. What was sequenced was PBMCs. The receptor set was obtained from a woman aged 60-75 years in good health and CMV-seropositive. The CDR3 runs from the conserved cysteine through the conserved F or W. The D gene is left open where the match is weak. Not every row has a clone size; where given, it reads once, few, many or a size class.

V gene	D gene	clone size	J gene	CDR3 protein	CDR3 DNA
TRBV5-1	TRBD1	once	TRBJ1-2	CASSLVGTEFYYGYTF	TGCGCCAGCAGCTTGGTCGGGACAGAATTCTATTATGGCTACACCTTC
TRBV28	TRBD2	NA	TRBJ2-1	CASMGLAGDNEQFF	TGTGCCAGCATGGGTCTAGCGGGAGACAATGAGCAGTTCTTC
TRBV18	TRBD1	NA	TRBJ1-1	CASPRGREGINTEAFF	TGTGCCAGCCCAAGGGGGCGCGAGGGAATAAACACTGAAGCTTTCTTT
TRBV12-5	NA	NA	TRBJ1-5	CASGLVRQMVGHGGNQPQHF	TGTGCTAGTGGTTTGGTACGGCAGATGGTCGGGCACGGGGGCAATCAGCCCCAGCATTTT
TRBV7-2	TRBD2	NA	TRBJ2-5	CASSFSAGGSETQYF	TGTGCCAGCAGCTTTAGTGCGGGAGGGTCAGAGACCCAGTACTTC
TRBV5-1	NA	NA	TRBJ2-2	CASSLGIQANTGELFF	TGCGCCAGCAGCTTGGGGATACAGGCGAACACCGGGGAGCTGTTTTTT
TRBV18	NA	once	TRBJ1-1	CASSPGSSVVAFF	TGTGCCAGCTCACCGGGCAGTTCGGTCGTAGCTTTCTTT
TRBV10-3	NA	few	TRBJ2-2	CAISESMSLDTGELFF	TGTGCCATCAGTGAGTCGATGAGCCTCGACACCGGGGAGCTGTTTTTT
TRBV9	TRBD1	NA	TRBJ1-2	CASSAWGQGVVGYTF	TGTGCCAGCAGCGCCTGGGGACAGGGGGTGGTTGGCTACACCTTC
TRBV2	TRBD2	once	TRBJ2-3	CASSVASGGTDTQYF	TGTGCCAGCAGTGTGGCTAGCGGGGGCACAGATACGCAGTATTTT
TRBV27	TRBD1	NA	TRBJ2-7	CASTTSTRGPHEQYF	TGTGCCAGCACAACATCCACCAGGGGGCCCCACGAGCAGTACTTC
TRBV11-2	NA	NA	TRBJ2-7	CASRRYTGRNYEQYF	TGTGCCAGCAGGAGATACACAGGGAGAAACTACGAGCAGTACTTC
TRBV18	TRBD1	NA	TRBJ2-4	CASSPSGTGGNIQYF	TGTGCCAGCTCACCGTCCGGGACAGGGGGAAACATTCAGTACTTC
TRBV6-5	TRBD2	NA	TRBJ2-5	CASSYWGGGSPETQYF	TGTGCCAGCAGTTACTGGGGGGGAGGGTCCCCAGAGACCCAGTACTTC
TRBV19	TRBD2	NA	TRBJ2-3	CASSIRGATSGSAGTQYF	TGTGCCAGTAGTATTAGGGGGGCGACTAGCGGGAGTGCAGGGACGCAGTATTTT
TRBV5-1	TRBD1	NA	TRBJ2-1	CASSLEQGGWNEQFF	TGCGCCAGCAGCTTGGAACAGGGGGGTTGGAATGAGCAGTTCTTC
TRBV19	NA	NA	TRBJ2-7	CASSIAYQTGIPYEQYF	TGTGCCAGTAGTATTGCGTACCAAACAGGGATCCCCTACGAGCAGTACTTC
TRBV7-9	TRBD1	NA	TRBJ1-2	CASSLEGEGGAGYGYTF	TGTGCCAGCAGCTTAGAGGGAGAAGGGGGCGCGGGCTATGGCTACACCTTC
TRBV14	NA	few	TRBJ1-2	CASSQWGEPYGYTF	TGTGCCAGCAGCCAATGGGGGGAACCCTATGGCTACACCTTC
TRBV2	NA	NA	TRBJ1-5	CASRGGDLSNQPQHF	TGTGCCAGCAGGGGAGGGGACCTTAGCAATCAGCCCCAGCATTTT
TRBV27	TRBD1	NA	TRBJ1-4	CATQSRGDEKLFF	TGTGCCACCCAGAGCAGGGGGGATGAAAAACTGTTTTTT
TRBV5-6	TRBD2	NA	TRBJ2-1	CASSLAGGVSEQFF	TGTGCCAGCAGTCTAGCGGGAGGAGTCAGTGAGCAGTTCTTC
TRBV6-1	TRBD2	NA	TRBJ2-3	CASGLAGVTDTQYF	TGTGCCAGCGGGCTAGCGGGAGTAACAGATACGCAGTATTTT
TRBV10-3	NA	once	TRBJ2-2	CAAWEDTGELFF	TGTGCCGCCTGGGAGGACACCGGGGAGCTGTTTTTT
TRBV6-5	TRBD1	NA	TRBJ2-7	CASSRPGTGDEQYF	TGTGCCAGCAGTCGGCCGGGGACAGGGGACGAGCAGTACTTC
TRBV2	NA	NA	TRBJ2-1	CASGLAFYNEQFF	TGTGCCAGCGGGCTAGCGTTTTACAATGAGCAGTTCTTC
TRBV6-5	NA	few	TRBJ1-4	CATRITGIEKLFF	TGTGCCACCAGGATTACAGGGATTGAAAAACTGTTTTTT
TRBV11-2	NA	once	TRBJ2-1	CASSPDTWGDPGQDEQFF	TGTGCCAGCAGCCCAGATACATGGGGGGACCCAGGTCAGGATGAGCAGTTCTTC
TRBV7-9	NA	once	TRBJ1-1	CASSFAGRTTEAFF	TGTGCCAGCAGCTTCGCAGGGAGGACCACTGAAGCTTTCTTT
TRBV19	TRBD2	NA	TRBJ2-6	CASTPRLAGRRGANVLTF	TGTGCCAGTACTCCCCGACTAGCGGGCCGTAGGGGGGCCAACGTCCTGACTTTC
TRBV9	NA	NA	TRBJ2-1	CASSVRLEVNEQFF	TGTGCCAGCAGCGTTCGACTAGAGGTAAATGAGCAGTTCTTC
TRBV9	TRBD2	NA	TRBJ2-1	CASSVEGGRNEQFF	TGTGCCAGCAGCGTAGAGGGAGGGAGGAATGAGCAGTTCTTC
TRBV27	TRBD1	NA	TRBJ2-7	CASLTRDRVGF	TGTGCCAGCCTTACTCGGGACAGGGTAGGCTTC
TRBV2	NA	NA	TRBJ2-3	CASSMDRTVTDTQYF	TGTGCCAGCAGTATGGACAGAACAGTCACAGATACGCAGTATTTT
TRBV9	NA	few	TRBJ2-3	CASSVGVRHTDTQYF	TGTGCCAGCAGCGTAGGGGTCAGGCACACAGATACGCAGTATTTT
TRBV5-6	NA	few	TRBJ2-5	CASSWGASGKETQYF	TGTGCCAGCAGCTGGGGGGCTAGCGGAAAAGAGACCCAGTACTTC
TRBV19	NA	NA	TRBJ2-6	CASSIRVGANVLTF	TGTGCCAGTAGTATCCGGGTTGGGGCCAACGTCCTGACTTTC
TRBV19	TRBD2	NA	TRBJ2-7	CASSILGLAGGSNEQYF	TGTGCCAGTAGTATCCTCGGACTAGCGGGAGGGTCCAACGAGCAGTACTTC
TRBV5-5	NA	NA	TRBJ2-7	CASSFPLAALEQYF	TGTGCCAGCAGCTTCCCCTTAGCGGCCCTCGAGCAGTACTTC
TRBV10-3	NA	few	TRBJ1-1	CATTRGSGTEAFF	TGTGCCACTACCAGGGGTTCGGGTACTGAAGCTTTCTTT
TRBV4-1	NA	NA	TRBJ2-7	CASSPAPRGSSYEQYF	TGCGCCAGCAGCCCGGCTCCGCGAGGGAGCTCCTACGAGCAGTACTTC
TRBV6-1	TRBD2	NA	TRBJ2-1	CATIELAGGQDEQFF	TGTGCCACCATTGAATTGGCGGGAGGGCAGGATGAGCAGTTCTTC
TRBV4-1	NA	NA	TRBJ1-5	CASSQDGGASNQPQHF	TGCGCCAGCAGCCAAGACGGGGGGGCGAGCAATCAGCCCCAGCATTTT
TRBV5-4	TRBD1	NA	TRBJ2-5	CASSRRQGARQETQYF	TGTGCCAGCAGCAGGCGACAGGGGGCAAGGCAAGAGACCCAGTACTTC
TRBV5-5	TRBD2	NA	TRBJ2-3	CASSFQGGPPDTQYF	TGTGCCAGCAGCTTCCAGGGAGGGCCTCCAGATACGCAGTATTTT
TRBV7-9	TRBD1	NA	TRBJ1-1	CASSSWTGANTEAFF	TGTGCCAGCAGCTCCTGGACAGGGGCGAACACTGAAGCTTTCTTT
TRBV18	NA	NA	TRBJ2-3	CASSRVSTDTQYF	TGTGCCAGCTCACGAGTTAGCACAGATACGCAGTATTTT
TRBV7-9	TRBD1	NA	TRBJ2-3	CASSPLRGLTDTQYF	TGTGCCAGCAGCCCCCTCAGGGGGCTCACAGATACGCAGTATTTT
TRBV7-6	TRBD2	NA	TRBJ2-1	CASSVTSGRADNEQFF	TGTGCCAGCAGCGTGACTAGCGGGAGGGCGGACAATGAGCAGTTCTTC
TRBV5-4	TRBD2	once	TRBJ2-1	CASSTLRTSGYNEQFF	TGTGCCAGCAGCACACTCAGGACTAGCGGCTACAATGAGCAGTTCTTC
TRBV2	NA	NA	TRBJ2-1	CASSEALPGSYNEQFF	TGTGCCAGCAGTGAAGCGCTTCCCGGCTCCTACAATGAGCAGTTCTTC